The 2 T cell receptor beta chains below come from one sample, sequenced in a study of blood T cell repertoires in COVID-19. TCRdb's table, derived via immunoSEQ multiplex PCR, lists solely in-frame clones and lacks some. This table has about 320,000 clones, 86% appearing once. What was sequenced was peripheral blood. These receptors all come from a woman in her fifties or sixties with acute or convalescent COVID-19.

This sequence joins TRBV7-2 and TRBJ1-1; no clear D gene. Germline V lookup: CDR1 SGHTA, CDR2 FQGNSA. V was clipped by 1 base and J by 5 bases, with 5 bases between them. This CDR3 contains 12 residues. This CDR3 is CASSLVATEAFF. CDR3 sequence (DNA): TGTGCCAGCAGCTTAGTTGCGACTGAAGCTTTCTTT.

The V gene is TRBV15, the J gene TRBJ2-5, with a tentative D call TRBD2 (5 bases). CDR1 LNHNV and CDR2 YYDKDF come from the germline V gene (reference sequence). The CDR3 covers 17 residues. V was cut by 1 base and J by 1 base, with 16 bases left in between. The CDR3, as DNA: TGTGCCACCAGCAGAGTCTTGAGGGCGGGCACCCAAGAGACCCAGTACTTC. This encodes CATSRVLRAGTQETQYF.